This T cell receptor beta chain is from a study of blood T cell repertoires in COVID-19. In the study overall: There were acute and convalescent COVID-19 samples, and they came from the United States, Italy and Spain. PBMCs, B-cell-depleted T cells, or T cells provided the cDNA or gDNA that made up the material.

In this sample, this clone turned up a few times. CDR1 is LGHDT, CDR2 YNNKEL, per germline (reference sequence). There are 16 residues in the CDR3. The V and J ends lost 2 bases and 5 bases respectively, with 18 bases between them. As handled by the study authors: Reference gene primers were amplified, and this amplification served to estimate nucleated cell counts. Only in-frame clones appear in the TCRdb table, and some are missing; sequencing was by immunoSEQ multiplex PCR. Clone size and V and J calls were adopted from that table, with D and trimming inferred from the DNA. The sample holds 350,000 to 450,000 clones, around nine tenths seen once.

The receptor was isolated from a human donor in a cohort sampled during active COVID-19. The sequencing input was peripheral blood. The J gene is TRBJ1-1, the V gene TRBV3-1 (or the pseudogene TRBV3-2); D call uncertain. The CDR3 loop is CASSQIFGRVSTEAFF. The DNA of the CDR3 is TGTGCCAGCAGCCAAATATTCGGGCGGGTTTCTACTGAAGCTTTCTTT.